The clone carrying this T cell receptor beta chain was counted only a few times. TCRdb ran MiXCR on the 5' RACE reads and lists one entry per CDR3 protein. The repertoire holds 350,000 to 500,000 distinct CDR3 sequences, 20% to 30% seen once, with approximately 14% in the top ten. This specimen comes from a study of T-cell memory formation after mild COVID-19. Sequencing was carried out using PBMCs or a T cell subset sorted from them (not recorded which). This receptor was obtained from an adult woman who had mild COVID-19 (a few samples of this study predate the infection). Cell type and time point are not known.

CDR3 loop: CASSQRRTMLQETQYF. DNA of the CDR3: TGCGCCAGCAGCCAACGACGGACCATGCTTCAAGAGACCCAGTACTTC. The V and J genes are TRBV5-1 and TRBJ2-5, with D uncertain. Trimming stripped 4 bases from V and 2 bases from J, with 18 bases between. CDR1 and CDR2 (germline): SGHRS, YFSETQ. The CDR3 contains 16 residues.